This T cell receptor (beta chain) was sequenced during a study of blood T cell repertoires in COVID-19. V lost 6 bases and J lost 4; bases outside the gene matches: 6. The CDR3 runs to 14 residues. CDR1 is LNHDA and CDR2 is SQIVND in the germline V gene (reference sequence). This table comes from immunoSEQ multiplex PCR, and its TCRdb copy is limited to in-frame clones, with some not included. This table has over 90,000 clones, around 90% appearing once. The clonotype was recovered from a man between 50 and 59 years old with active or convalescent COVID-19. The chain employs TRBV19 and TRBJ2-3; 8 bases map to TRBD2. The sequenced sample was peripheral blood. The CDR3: CASSPGGSADTQYF. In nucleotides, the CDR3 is TGTGCCAGTAGCCCGGGGGGGTCGGCAGATACGCAGTATTTT.